The 5 T cell receptor beta chains below were found in one sample sequenced in a study of blood T cell repertoires in COVID-19. Sequencing used immunoSEQ multiplex PCR; TCRdb keeps in-frame clones, though not all of them. Of roughly 240,000 clones listed, 75% to 90% were seen once; the top ten hold less than 4%. The sample was peripheral blood. Receptors originate from a woman between 25 and 40 years old who had recovered from COVID-19.

Details on this clone: The same CDR3 is also encoded by other DNA sequences in this sample. This chain joins TRBV7-2 and TRBJ1-2, with D possibly matching TRBD1 (5 bases). CDR1 is SGHTA, CDR2 FQGNSA, per germline. Trimming cost V 5 bases and J 0 bases, with 10 bases left between them. This CDR3 spans 14 amino acids. The CDR3 DNA sequence: TGTGCCAGCAGCCTTGGGGGGGCTAACTATGGCTACACCTTC. Encoded protein: CASSLGGANYGYTF. The whole variable domain, remainder taken from reference TRBV7-2 and TRBJ1-2, is GAGVSQSPSNKVTEKGKDVELRCDPISGHTALYWYRQSLGQGLEFLIYFQGNSAPDKSGLPSDRFSAERTGGSVSTLTIQRTQQEDSAVYLCASSLGGANYGYTFGSGTRLTVV.

The chain recombines TRBV29-1 with TRBJ1-1, with 9 positions matching TRBD1. V lost 4 bases to trimming and J lost 2 bases; unmatched junction nucleotides: 2. The CDR3 has 13 residues. Germline CDR1 is SQVTM and CDR2 is ANQGSEA. The CDR3 spells CSVGTGENTEAFF. CDR3 bases: TGCAGCGTTGGGACAGGGGAAAACACTGAAGCTTTCTTT.

The gene calls are TRBV7-2 and TRBJ2-3; 10 nucleotides agree with TRBD2. The CDR3 contains 17 residues. Germline-derived CDR1 and CDR2 are SGHTA and FQGNSA. V shed 3 bases and J 8 bases; nucleotides not matched to a gene: 14. CDR3 coding DNA: TGTGCCAGCAGCTTGGGGTCCGGAGCGGGGGGGAGTGGTACGCAGTATTTT. This encodes CASSLGSGAGGSGTQYF.

This chain joins TRBV19 and TRBJ2-1; D possibly corresponds to TRBD1 (6 bases). This CDR3 has 15 amino acids. Germline-derived CDR1 and CDR2 are LNHDA and SQIVND (reference sequence). V was cut by 2 bases and J by 5 bases, with 13 bases left in between. The CDR3 region has the DNA TGTGCCAGTAGTATAAGGGGGACCCTAAACAATGAGCAGTTCTTC. Its protein is CASSIRGTLNNEQFF. Combining the CDR3 with reference TRBV19 and TRBJ2-1 gives the whole variable domain DGGITQSPKYLFRKEGQNVTLSCEQNLNHDAMYWYRQDPGQGLRLIYYSQIVNDFQKGDIAEGYSVSREKKESFPLTVTSAQKNPTAFYLCASSIRGTLNNEQFFGPGTRLTVL.

The genes are TRBV5-1 and TRBJ1-2; 7 bases align to TRBD1. J lost 0 bases, V lost 0 bases, and 2 bases had no gene match. The germline gives CDR1 SGHRS, CDR2 YFSETQ. The CDR3 runs to 15 residues. CDR3 residues: CASSLGQGSNYGYTF. CDR3 in DNA: TGCGCCAGCAGCTTGGGACAGGGATCTAACTATGGCTACACCTTC. Combining the CDR3 with reference TRBV5-1 and TRBJ1-2 gives the whole variable domain KAGVTQTPRYLIKTRGQQVTLSCSPISGHRSVSWYQQTPGQGLQFLFEYFSETQRNKGNFPGRFSGRQFSNSRSEMNVSTLELGDSALYLCASSLGQGSNYGYTFGSGTRLTVV.